This T cell receptor beta chain was profiled in a study of blood T cell repertoires in COVID-19. Repertoires were generated with immunoSEQ multiplex PCR, while TCRdb's copy carries only in-frame clones and drops some. The profile shows 100,000 to 150,000 clones, around nine tenths of them singletons. CDR3 length: 14 amino acids. Per the germline V gene, CDR1 is SGHRS and CDR2 is YFSETQ. About this clone: An end of the junction does not agree with germline; a read error may underlie this.

This TCR came from a woman aged 65 to 85 with COVID-19, enrolled during active disease. What was sequenced was peripheral blood. The chain employs TRBV5-1 and TRBJ2-7; the match to TRBD1 covers 8 bases. The CDR3: CASRLDRASYEQYF. The DNA for the CDR3 is TGCGCCAGCAGATTGGACAGGGCCTCCTACGAGCAGTACTTC.